This T cell receptor beta chain was recovered during a study of shared clonotypes between healthy human individuals. Overall study context: CD4 naive and memory got three plates each, CD8 naive two, CD8 memory one. Regarding the study as a whole: The small donor group covered limited genetic and exposure diversity. Naive CD4 clonotypes overlapped across a few donors at around 4.7%. Estimated clonotype richness was generally higher in naive than memory subsets.

For this clone: Its target is not known.

TCRdb keeps only in-frame clones here, not all; method: immunoSEQ multiplex PCR. The sample consists of 950,000 to 1,100,000 clones, about 80% of them appearing once. V lost 4 bases, J lost 0 bases, and 11 bases lay in between. Germline assignment: CDR1 SGHRS and CDR2 YFSETQ. The CDR3 spans 15 residues. This clonotype was sampled from a man aged 18 to 30 in good health. Some clones in this sample may be carry-over from other donors' samples. The chain employs TRBV5-1 and TRBJ1-3, with no clear D. Specimen: memory CD4+ T cells from PBMCs. Subset in this sample: CD45RA-negative fraction. The DNA of the CDR3 is TGCGCCAGCAGCCAGGACGGATACTCTGGAAACACCATATATTTT. It codes for CASSQDGYSGNTIYF. The variable domain in full, completed from reference TRBV5-1 and TRBJ1-3, reads KAGVTQTPRYLIKTRGQQVTLSCSPISGHRSVSWYQQTPGQGLQFLFEYFSETQRNKGNFPGRFSGRQFSNSRSEMNVSTLELGDSALYLCASSQDGYSGNTIYFGEGSWLTVV.